These 28 T cell receptor beta chains share one sample of origin, sequenced in a study of T cells in Graves' hyperthyroidism and ophthalmopathy. TCR beta CDR3 regions were amplified from RNA. Initially, a first-round RT-PCR of the TCR CDR3 employed the HTBI primer set. TCRdb processed the multiplex PCR reads anew with MiXCR; each CDR3 protein has one entry. This sample has some 570,000 distinct CDR3 sequences, with 13% to 15% found just once. The sequenced material came from blood. The receptors derive from a woman aged 18 to 35 with Graves' ophthalmopathy.

This clonotype was observed many times. The chain couples TRBV27 to TRBJ1-1, with TRBD1 as a possible D gene (5 bases). The germline V and J ends were trimmed by 6 bases and 5 bases, with 16 bases remaining between them. The CDR3 runs 14 residues. Germline values: CDR1 MNHEY, CDR2 SMNVEV (reference sequence). This CDR3 reads CASSFLGARTEAFF. Here the CDR3 DNA reads TGTGCCAGCAGCTTTCTTGGGGCGAGGACTGAAGCTTTCTTT.

The chain has TRBV4-1 and TRBJ2-7; 10 bases map to TRBD2. The CDR3 loop spans 16 amino acids. Losses at the gene ends were 4 bases for V and 0 bases for J; bases not matched to a gene: 6. Germline assignment: CDR1 MGHRA and CDR2 YSYEKL. CDR3 coding DNA: TGCGCCAGCAGCCCGCCGGGACTAGCGTTCTCCTACGAGCAGTACTTC. This encodes CASSPPGLAFSYEQYF.

This clonotype was found many times. The V call is TRBV30, the J call TRBJ1-2; D gene ambiguous. The germline CDR1 and CDR2 sequences are GTSNPN and SVGIG (reference sequence). V shed 2 bases and J shed 3 bases, with 7 bases lying between them. This CDR3 contains 12 residues. The CDR3 DNA sequence: TGTGCCTGGAGTTTAACTCACTATGGCTACACCTTC. Amino acids: CAWSLTHYGYTF.

This clonotype was recorded many times. The chain carries TRBV3-1 and TRBJ2-1; no clear D gene. CDR1 and CDR2 (germline): LGHDT, YNNKEL (reference sequence). This CDR3 comprises 12 residues. The germline V and J ends were trimmed by 5 bases and 7 bases, with 9 bases remaining between them. In DNA, the CDR3 is TGTGCCAGCAGCTTCACGGTTAATGAGCAGTTCTTC. Protein sequence: CASSFTVNEQFF.

In regard to this clonotype: A much larger clone differs from this one at a single base, so this may be a read error. The V and J genes are TRBV18 and TRBJ2-1; tentatively, D is TRBD1 (6 bases). The J call is doubtful: the DNA matches TRBJ2-7 better. CDR3 length: 16 amino acids. Germline loops: CDR1 KGHSH, CDR2 LQKENI. The CDR3 loop reads CASSPQTGLSYNEQYF. CDR3 DNA: TGTGCCAGCTCACCTCAGACAGGCCTCTCCTACAATGAGCAGTACTTC.

This clonotype was detected many times. V is TRBV20-1 and J is TRBJ1-1; 8 nucleotides align to TRBD1. V trimming: 6 bases; J trimming: 0 bases; junction bases outside the gene matches: 9. This CDR3 comprises 15 residues. Per the germline V gene, CDR1 is DFQATT and CDR2 is SNEGSKA (reference sequence). The CDR3 spells CSALAGDRLNTEAFF. The CDR3 DNA reads TGCAGTGCCCTCGCGGGGGACAGGTTGAACACTGAAGCTTTCTTT.

This clonotype was recorded at least ten times. The chain carries TRBV5-1 and TRBJ2-3; perhaps D is TRBD1 or TRBD2 (7 bases each). The CDR3 extends over 16 amino acids. In germline, CDR1 is SGHRS, CDR2 YFSETQ. V was cut by 4 bases and J by 0 bases, with 15 bases left in between. CDR3 amino acids: CASSSGTDASTDTQYF. CDR3 nucleotide sequence: TGCGCCAGCAGCAGCGGGACAGATGCTAGCACAGATACGCAGTATTTT.

The V and J genes are TRBV7-6 and TRBJ2-2, with D hard to call. The CDR3 contains 15 residues. Germline CDR1 and CDR2: SGHVS and FNYEAQ. Trimming cost V 5 bases and J 4 bases, with 14 bases left between them. CDR3 loop: CASSLLTHITGELFF. The CDR3 nucleotides are TGTGCCAGCAGCCTACTTACCCATATCACCGGGGAGCTGTTTTTT.

This clonotype was counted at least ten times. The V call is TRBV9, the J call TRBJ1-1; D might be TRBD1 (6 bases). Germline V gives CDR1 SGDLS, CDR2 YYNGEE. CDR3 length: 15 residues. V lost 0 bases, J lost 1 base, and 10 bases lay in between. DNA of the CDR3: TGTGCCAGCAGCGTAGCCCCGACAGGGAACACTGAAGCTTTCTTT. Translated, it gives CASSVAPTGNTEAFF.

The CDR3 loop reads CASSQGGPVDTGELFF. The CDR3 nucleotides read TGTGCCAGCAGCCAAGGAGGCCCAGTTGACACCGGGGAGCTGTTTTTT. This chain uses TRBV3-1 with TRBJ2-2; D call uncertain. Trimming stripped 1 base from V and 3 bases from J, with 12 bases between. Germline assignment: CDR1 LGHDT and CDR2 YNNKEL (reference sequence). The CDR3 totals 16 residues.

This clonotype was counted between two and nine times. The chain uses TRBV6-2 or TRBV6-3 and TRBJ1-2; a weak D match, TRBD1 (6 bases). Between the trimmed V and J ends, which lost 5 bases and 4 bases, there was a span of 14 bases. The CDR3 length is 14 residues. Germline V CDR1 and CDR2: MNHEY, SVGEGT. Here the CDR3 reads CASSAYRESYGYTF. The CDR3, as DNA: TGTGCCAGCAGTGCGTACAGGGAGAGCTATGGCTACACCTTC.

This clonotype was counted many times. The chain uses TRBV7-8 and TRBJ1-4; no definite D call. This CDR3 has 13 amino acids. Between the trimmed V and J ends, which lost 8 bases and 5 bases, there was a span of 12 bases. Per germline, CDR1 SGHVS and CDR2 FQNEAQ. CDR3 amino acids: CASGEDGNEKLFF. CDR3 bases: TGTGCCAGCGGAGAGGATGGAAATGAAAAACTGTTTTTT.

This clonotype was counted many times. The genes are TRBV5-1 and TRBJ1-1; TRBD1 agrees at 9 bases. After removal of 2 bases from V and 4 bases from J, the junction contained 3 bases not matched to a gene. The CDR3 has 14 amino acids. Germline V lookup: CDR1 SGHRS, CDR2 YFSETQ. The CDR3 sequence: CASSFGTGITEAFF. CDR3 DNA: TGCGCCAGCAGCTTCGGGACAGGGATCACTGAAGCTTTCTTT.

This clonotype was found many times. The chain is built from TRBV20-1 and TRBJ2-3, with 11 bases lining up with TRBD2. CDR1 and CDR2 from the germline V gene are DFQATT and SNEGSKA (reference sequence). Trimming took 5 bases from V and 0 from J; bases not matched to a gene: 10. The CDR3 consists of 17 residues. CDR3 residues: CSAVRTSGYMSTDTQYF. The DNA of the CDR3 is TGCAGTGCTGTCCGGACTAGCGGGTATATGAGCACAGATACGCAGTATTTT.

This clonotype was seen many times. The chain is built from TRBV20-1 and TRBJ2-7; 9 nucleotides align to TRBD2. Germline trimming cut 3 bases from V and 2 bases from J; bases unmatched to any gene: 5. Looked up from germline, CDR1 is DFQATT and CDR2 is SNEGSKA (reference sequence). The CDR3 extends over 14 amino acids. For the CDR3, the DNA is TGCAGTGCTAGCCCTAGCGGGATCACCTACGAGCAGTACTTC. This encodes CSASPSGITYEQYF.

This clonotype showed up many times. The rearrangement links TRBV29-1 to TRBJ1-3; 7 positions agree with TRBD1. Trimming took 6 bases from V and 6 from J; bases not matched to a gene: 17. Germline V gene sequence: CDR1 SQVTM, CDR2 ANQGSEA. The CDR3 is 16 amino acids. The DNA of the CDR3 is TGCAGCGTGACGATTCTTGGGGCGACAGGGCTAAACACCATATATTTT. Translated, it gives CSVTILGATGLNTIYF. Full variable domain (remainder filled in from reference TRBV29-1 and TRBJ1-3): SAVISQKPSRDICQRGTSLTIQCQVDSQVTMMFWYRQQPGQSLTLIATANQGSEATYESGFVIDKFPISRPNLTFSTLTVSNMSPEDSSIYLCSVTILGATGLNTIYFGEGSWLTVV.

This clonotype was observed many times. The chain's CDR3 is CASSTGTARRAFF. The CDR3 DNA reads as TGTGCCAGCAGTACAGGGACTGCCCGGCGAGCTTTCTTT. This sequence joins TRBV27 and TRBJ1-1, with D perhaps TRBD1 (6 bases). Germline CDR1 MNHEY, CDR2 SMNVEV (reference sequence). The CDR3 has 13 amino acids. Trimming took off 5 bases at V and 10 bases at J, with 17 bases between the two ends.

The table lists this clonotype with a few counts. The V call is TRBV12-3 or TRBV12-4, the J call TRBJ2-7; 15 positions agree with TRBD2. There are 16 residues in the CDR3. V lost 2 bases and J lost 4; bases outside the gene matches: 3. CDR3 sequence: CASSLRTSGREYEQYF. Here the CDR3 DNA reads TGTGCCAGCAGTTTACGGACTAGCGGGAGGGAATACGAGCAGTACTTC.

This clonotype was counted at least ten times. The chain recombines TRBV2 with TRBJ2-5, with D possibly TRBD1 on 6 matching bases. This CDR3 has 17 residues. Trimming took 0 bases from V and 1 from J, leaving 15 bases between them. Germline assignment: CDR1 SNHLY and CDR2 FYNNEI. The CDR3 DNA reads as TGTGCCAGCAGTGAAGCGCTTAACAGGGCCATCCAAGAGACCCAGTACTTC. This codes for CASSEALNRAIQETQYF.

The chain couples TRBV6-1 to TRBJ2-7; D might be TRBD1 or TRBD2, each matching 6 bases. CDR3 length equals 14 residues. The V end was cut by 11 bases, the J end by 2 bases, with 19 bases between. CDR1 and CDR2 (germline): MNHNS, SASEGT. DNA for the CDR3: TGTGCCGCTCGTAGGGGGGAGAACACCTACGAGCAGTACTTC. Encoded protein: CAARRGENTYEQYF.

This clonotype occurred many times. The rearrangement links TRBV28 to TRBJ1-2, with unresolved D. The ends were cut back, 4 bases at V and 3 bases at J, with 6 bases in the middle. The CDR3 is 12 residues long. The germline gives CDR1 MDHEN, CDR2 SYDVKM. The CDR3 DNA is TGTGCCAGCAGTTCCGATTACTATGGCTACACCTTC. It specifies CASSSDYYGYTF.

Of note for this clonotype: A read error may account for a junction end that differs from germline. The chain joins TRBV2 to TRBJ2-5; 7 bases are shared with TRBD2. Germline V gene sequence: CDR1 SNHLY, CDR2 FYNNEI. This CDR3 has 12 amino acids. CDR3 nucleotides: TGTGCCAGCAGTGAATCTTTGCGGGGGTGGGACTTC. This codes for CASSESLRGWDF.

In its sample, this clonotype was seen many times. CDR3 DNA sequence: TGTGCCAGCAGCACCCCATGGGGGGTTCGAGGGGTGGACACTGAAGCTTTCTTT. This encodes CASSTPWGVRGVDTEAFF. V is TRBV6-1 and J is TRBJ1-1; D is perhaps TRBD1 (5 bases). This CDR3 has 18 residues. Per germline, CDR1 MNHNS and CDR2 SASEGT. V was trimmed by 6 bases and J by 3 bases, leaving 26 bases between them.

This clonotype has more than one count but fewer than ten. The J gene is TRBJ1-1, the V gene TRBV9; possibly TRBD1 for D (6 bases). The V gene's germline CDR1 is SGDLS and CDR2 YYNGEE. This CDR3 region has 13 residues. Trimming stripped 3 bases from V and 10 bases from J, with 16 bases between. The CDR3 bases are TGTGCCAGCAGCGCCGGGGACTCCAGGGGAGCTTTCTTT. Amino acids: CASSAGDSRGAFF.

This clonotype has ten or more counts. The rearrangement links TRBV9 to TRBJ2-1, with 8 positions matching TRBD2. CDR1 and CDR2 from the germline V gene are SGDLS and YYNGEE. The CDR3 length is 15 residues. J lost 5 bases, V lost 4 bases, and 8 bases had no gene match. Written as DNA, the CDR3 is TGTGCCAGCAGCCCCTCGGGAGGGATCCACAATGAGCAGTTCTTC. This sequence encodes CASSPSGGIHNEQFF. Variable domain in full (rest from reference TRBV9 and TRBJ2-1): DSGVTQTPKHLITATGQRVTLRCSPRSGDLSVYWYQQSLDQGLQFLIQYYNGEERAKGNILERFSAQQFPDLHSELNLSSLELGDSALYFCASSPSGGIHNEQFFGPGTRLTVL.

This clonotype has at least ten counts. Mismatch with germline at one junction end may stem from a read error. The gene calls are TRBV28 and TRBJ2-1, with D unresolved. This CDR3 has 15 residues. Germline V gives CDR1 MDHEN, CDR2 SYDVKM. CDR3 bases: TGTGCCAGCAGTTTAGGTGGGGTGGGGTACATTGAGCAGTTCTTC. This gives the protein CASSLGGVGYIEQFF.

A few counts support this clonotype. A read error may account for a junction end that differs from germline. The genes are TRBV27 and TRBJ2-7; D gene uncertain. Germline CDR1 and CDR2: MNHEY and SMNVEV (reference sequence). The CDR3 runs 9 residues. The CDR3, as DNA: TGTGCCAGCAGTCCCAAAGGAAACTTC. It is translated as CASSPKGNF.

The V call is TRBV5-1, the J call TRBJ1-3, with 7 positions matching TRBD1. The V gene end was trimmed by 4 bases and the J gene end by 0 bases; junction bases not matched to a gene: 13. The CDR3 extends over 18 amino acids. CDR1 is SGHRS and CDR2 is YFSETQ in the germline V gene. CDR3 coding DNA: TGCGCCAGCAGCAGGGAATCCGGGACAGCTTACTCTGGAAACACCATATATTTT. Protein: CASSRESGTAYSGNTIYF.